This passage covers 5 T cell receptor beta chains from one sample sequenced in a study of blood T cells in healthy people across ages. A second PCR of 7 to 11 cycles used a sample-barcoded 5' primer and a J-beta primer mix. TCRdb processed the 5' RACE reads anew with MiXCR; each CDR3 protein has one entry. The sample has some 1.5 million distinct CDR3 sequences, roughly 30% seen once. Sequenced sample: blood. The receptors here all came from a woman in her twenties or thirties in good health.

V usage is TRBV12-3 or TRBV12-4 and J usage is TRBJ2-1, with 8 bases fitting TRBD2. This CDR3 comprises 15 residues. Trimming took 2 bases from V and 4 from J; bases not matched to a gene: 4. The CDR3 loop is CASSLQSSGYNEQFF. The DNA of the CDR3 is TGTGCCAGCAGTTTACAATCTAGCGGGTACAATGAGCAGTTCTTC.

This clonotype was counted many times. The chain uses TRBV20-1 and TRBJ2-7; D is undetermined. The CDR3 totals 13 residues. CDR1 DFQATT and CDR2 SNEGSKA come from the germline V gene (reference sequence). The V end was cut by 0 bases, the J end by 5 bases, with 11 bases between. The CDR3 sequence is CSARDPGFHEQYF. CDR3 DNA: TGCAGTGCTAGAGATCCAGGATTCCACGAGCAGTACTTC.

At least ten counts were recorded for this clonotype. The CDR3 spells CASSFQFSDTQYF. Here the CDR3 DNA reads TGTGCCAGCAGTTTCCAGTTTTCTGATACGCAGTATTTT. J is TRBJ2-3 and V is TRBV7-2; unclear D gene. The V and J ends lost 6 bases and 6 bases respectively, with 13 bases between them. Germline V CDR1 and CDR2: SGHTA, FQGNSA. The CDR3 covers 13 residues. Variable domain in full (rest from reference TRBV7-2 and TRBJ2-3): GAGVSQSPSNKVTEKGKDVELRCDPISGHTALYWYRQSLGQGLEFLIYFQGNSAPDKSGLPSDRFSAERTGGSVSTLTIQRTQQEDSAVYLCASSFQFSDTQYFGPGTRLTVL.

This clonotype was counted many times. The V gene is TRBV29-1, the J gene TRBJ2-7; TRBD1 matches at 10 bases. Germline CDR1 reads SQVTM; CDR2 reads ANQGSEA. The CDR3 loop spans 12 amino acids. V trimming: 7 bases; J trimming: 3 bases; junction bases outside the gene matches: 3. The CDR3, as DNA: TGCAGCGCTGGACAGGGGGGCTACGAGCAGTACTTC. Its translation is CSAGQGGYEQYF.

The chain has TRBV7-2 and TRBJ1-2, with 7 bases matching TRBD1. V was pared by 0 bases and J by 8 bases, with 3 bases of the junction left unmatched. The CDR3 extends over 13 amino acids. In germline, CDR1 is SGHTA, CDR2 FQGNSA. CDR3 residues: CASSLAGQYGYTF. DNA for the CDR3: TGTGCCAGCAGCTTAGCGGGACAGTACGGCTACACCTTC.